Listed below are T cell receptor beta chains from one sample, sequenced in a study of cytomegalovirus exposure and HLA in healthy donors. Repertoires were generated with immunoSEQ multiplex PCR, while TCRdb's copy carries only in-frame clones and drops some. The data contain 200,000 to 250,000 clones, around 88% of them singletons. The specimen was PBMCs. These receptors were taken from a woman between 18 and 29 years old in good health and CMV-seronegative. Each CDR3 is given with its conserved first and last residue. The D gene is left open where the match is weak. Expanded clones are given a class, and other clones once, few, many or no size at all.

TRBV5-1	.	.	TRBJ2-3	CASSFIDGSLRADTQYF	TGCGCCAGCAGCTTTATTGACGGCAGTCTCAGGGCCGATACGCAGTATTTT
TRBV19	.	.	TRBJ1-1	CASSIGGGNTEAFF	TGTGCCAGTAGTATTGGCGGGGGGAACACTGAAGCTTTCTTT
TRBV7-9	TRBD1	.	TRBJ1-1	CASSPRRTGGGEAFF	TGTGCCAGCAGCCCCCGCCGGACAGGGGGCGGCGAAGCTTTCTTT
TRBV6-6	TRBD2	.	TRBJ2-1	CASSYQAGRGSEQFF	TGTGCCAGCAGTTACCAAGCGGGGCGGGGAAGTGAGCAGTTCTTC
TRBV21-1	.	.	TRBJ2-7	CASRPGQGSYEQYF	TGTGCCAGCAGGCCGGGACAGGGGTCCTACGAGCAGTACTTC
TRBV27	.	once	TRBJ1-6	CASSLSRGTASPLHF	TGTGCCAGCAGTTTAAGTAGGGGAACGGCTTCACCCCTCCACTTT
TRBV5-5	.	.	TRBJ1-4	CASSRSGLNNEKLFF	TGTGCCAGCAGCCGATCGGGACTTAATAATGAAAAACTGTTTTTT
TRBV5-1	.	once	TRBJ1-2	CASSFSRAYGYTF	TGCGCCAGCAGCTTTTCCAGGGCCTATGGCTACACCTTC
TRBV27	.	once	TRBJ1-2	CASSFGQGPYGYTF	TGTGCCAGCAGTTTTGGGCAGGGCCCCTATGGCTACACCTTC
TRBV5-1	TRBD1	once	TRBJ2-2	CASSARQGAGTGELFF	TGCGCCAGCAGCGCGCGACAGGGGGCAGGGACCGGGGAGCTGTTTTTT
TRBV9	.	once	TRBJ2-2	CASSVAGSVTGELFF	TGTGCCAGCAGCGTAGCAGGATCGGTCACCGGGGAGCTGTTTTTT
TRBV9	.	.	TRBJ1-1	CASSVGGSTEAFF	TGTGCCAGCAGCGTCGGGGGGTCCACTGAAGCTTTCTTT
TRBV6-5	.	.	TRBJ2-6	CASSGFSGANVLTF	TGTGCCAGCAGCGGGTTCTCTGGGGCCAACGTCCTGACTTTC
TRBV5-4	.	.	TRBJ2-2	CASSPAGSGELFF	TGTGCCAGCAGCCCGGCGGGTTCCGGGGAGCTGTTTTTT
TRBV5-1	TRBD2	.	TRBJ2-3	CASRPGLAGTTDTQYF	TGCGCCAGCAGGCCGGGACTAGCGGGAACCACAGATACGCAGTATTTT